The sequence of this TCR beta chain was determined in a study of cytotoxic CD8 clonotypes in ibrutinib-treated CLL. Looking at the study overall: Enrolment comprised around twelve relapsed/refractory and approximately 16 treatment-naive patients; under 18 were IGHV unmutated. Whole-study findings and limits: Patients showed higher baseline clonality than age-matched healthy donors, and it tracked circulating CD8+ T-cell counts. There were differences in sampling times between sustained-remission and progressing patients.

Profiling relied on immunoSEQ multiplex PCR, and the TCRdb table lists in-frame clones only, not all of them. The sample carries about 200,000 clones, roughly three quarters recorded once. As regards this clone: No antigen is known for it.

The germline V and J ends were trimmed by 1 base and 4 bases, with 16 bases remaining between them. The length of the CDR3 is 16 residues. Germline loops: CDR1 SGHKS, CDR2 YYEKEE (reference sequence). Sequencing used PBMCs, obtained after 12 months of ibrutinib treatment. The clonotype comes from a human donor with chronic lymphocytic leukemia. The genes are TRBV5-5 and TRBJ2-3; perhaps TRBD2 as D (6 bases). CDR3 sequence: CASSLFGGGLPDTQYF. In DNA form, the CDR3 reads TGTGCCAGCAGCTTGTTTGGTGGGGGACTGCCAGATACGCAGTATTTT.